Listed below are T cell receptor beta chains from one sample, sequenced in a study of T-cell reconstitution after alpha-beta-depleted transplantation in children. MiXCR, applied by TCRdb to the PCR reads, yields one record per CDR3 protein. Here the sample spans fewer than 700,000 distinct CDR3 sequences, over 10% being singletons. This specimen consisted of PBMCs, mostly from graft donor cells, obtained 360 days after TCRalphabeta/CD19-depleted stem cell transplant. All receptors come from a male patient between 5 and 17 years old who had a stem cell transplant for acute myeloid leukemia, so the T cells may come from the graft donor. Each CDR3 is given with its conserved first and last residue. The D gene is left open where the match is weak. Size is omitted from some rows. Given values are once, few, many or a class for expanded clones.

>many|TRBV6-5|.|TRBJ2-5
TGTGCCAGCATGGGCAGGTTTGAGACCCAGTACTTC
CASMGRFETQYF
>few|TRBV12-3/TRBV12-4|.|TRBJ1-1
TGTGCCAGCACCCGCGGGAGGGTGAGGACTGAAGCTTTCTTT
CASTRGRVRTEAFF
>.|TRBV25-1|TRBD2|TRBJ2-1
TGTGCCACCAGCGGGCTCCTAGCGGCGAACTCCAATGAGCAGTTCTTC
CATSGLLAANSNEQFF
>few|TRBV24-1|TRBD2|TRBJ2-1
TGTGCCACCAGTGATGTCGCACTAGCGGTTGACAATGAGCAGTTCTTC
CATSDVALAVDNEQFF
>.|TRBV20-1|.|TRBJ1-5
TGCAGTGCGAAAAACGGACTCTTTAATCAGCCCCAGCATTTT
CSAKNGLFNQPQHF
>.|TRBV12-3/TRBV12-4|.|TRBJ2-6
TGTGCCAGCAGTTTAAGGGGGGGTCCTGGGGCCAACGTCCTGACTTTC
CASSLRGGPGANVLTF
>.|TRBV7-3|.|TRBJ1-1
TGTGCCAGCAGCTTAAAGGCAGGGGCCACTGAAGCTTTCTTT
CASSLKAGATEAFF
>many|TRBV3-1|.|TRBJ2-7
TGTGCCAGCAGCCAAGATTTGACTATCTATTTCTACGAGCAGTACTTC
CASSQDLTIYFYEQYF
>.|TRBV10-3|TRBD1|TRBJ2-7
TGTGCCATCAGTGAGGGGACAGTACCCGAGCAGTACTTC
CAISEGTVPEQYF
>few|TRBV5-1|.|TRBJ2-1
TGCGCCAGCAGCTTAGCGGCTACAGGGTACGAGCAGTTCTTC
CASSLAATGYEQFF
>.|TRBV7-2|.|TRBJ2-7
TGTGCCAGCAGCCCACGAGGGGGAGGAGAGGAGCAGTACTTC
CASSPRGGGEEQYF
>few|TRBV12-3/TRBV12-4|.|TRBJ2-7
TGTGCCAGCAGTTTCCTAGGAATGGGGGGCCTGGAGCAGTACTTC
CASSFLGMGGLEQYF
>few|TRBV4-3|TRBD2|TRBJ2-1
TGCGCCAGCAGCCCCTATGCCAGCGGGAGCATATCCCGCTACAATGAGCAGTTCTTC
CASSPYASGSISRYNEQFF
>few|TRBV28|.|TRBJ2-7
TGTGCCACCCGGACCGCGTCGGCCGAGCAGTACTTC
CATRTASAEQYF
>few|TRBV28|.|TRBJ2-7
TGTGCCAGCAGGGAACTCAGTCACAACGAGCAGTACTTC
CASRELSHNEQYF
>.|TRBV7-2|TRBD2|TRBJ2-7
TGTGCCAGCAGCCCGGGACTAGCGGGAGGGTCGGAGTACTTC
CASSPGLAGGSEYF
>.|TRBV5-1|TRBD2|TRBJ2-7
TGCGCCAGCAGCTTGGAAAGGGTAGCGGGATTGGGCGAGCAGTACTTC
CASSLERVAGLGEQYF
>few|TRBV2|.|TRBJ2-2
TGTGCCAGCAGCGGCGGTACCCTAGCTCCCGGGGAGCTGTTTTTT
CASSGGTLAPGELFF
>.|TRBV6-2/TRBV6-3|TRBD2|TRBJ2-1
TGTGCCGTTAGCGGGCCCTCTAATGAAAAGCAGTTCTTC
CAVSGPSNEKQFF
>few|TRBV20-1|.|TRBJ2-3
TGCAGTGCTAGCTCGGGTACTCTTCAAACAGATACGCAGTATTTT
CSASSGTLQTDTQYF
>many|TRBV5-1|TRBD1|TRBJ2-1
TGCGCCAGCAGCCATGGGACAGTCAATGAGCAGTTCTTC
CASSHGTVNEQFF
>few|TRBV28|.|TRBJ2-2
TGTGCCAGCAGTTTAGGCGGAATGAACACCGGGGAGCTGTTTTTT
CASSLGGMNTGELFF
>.|TRBV30|.|TRBJ2-4
TGTGCCTGGAGTCGAGGGAGGAGGATTCAGTACTTC
CAWSRGRRIQYF